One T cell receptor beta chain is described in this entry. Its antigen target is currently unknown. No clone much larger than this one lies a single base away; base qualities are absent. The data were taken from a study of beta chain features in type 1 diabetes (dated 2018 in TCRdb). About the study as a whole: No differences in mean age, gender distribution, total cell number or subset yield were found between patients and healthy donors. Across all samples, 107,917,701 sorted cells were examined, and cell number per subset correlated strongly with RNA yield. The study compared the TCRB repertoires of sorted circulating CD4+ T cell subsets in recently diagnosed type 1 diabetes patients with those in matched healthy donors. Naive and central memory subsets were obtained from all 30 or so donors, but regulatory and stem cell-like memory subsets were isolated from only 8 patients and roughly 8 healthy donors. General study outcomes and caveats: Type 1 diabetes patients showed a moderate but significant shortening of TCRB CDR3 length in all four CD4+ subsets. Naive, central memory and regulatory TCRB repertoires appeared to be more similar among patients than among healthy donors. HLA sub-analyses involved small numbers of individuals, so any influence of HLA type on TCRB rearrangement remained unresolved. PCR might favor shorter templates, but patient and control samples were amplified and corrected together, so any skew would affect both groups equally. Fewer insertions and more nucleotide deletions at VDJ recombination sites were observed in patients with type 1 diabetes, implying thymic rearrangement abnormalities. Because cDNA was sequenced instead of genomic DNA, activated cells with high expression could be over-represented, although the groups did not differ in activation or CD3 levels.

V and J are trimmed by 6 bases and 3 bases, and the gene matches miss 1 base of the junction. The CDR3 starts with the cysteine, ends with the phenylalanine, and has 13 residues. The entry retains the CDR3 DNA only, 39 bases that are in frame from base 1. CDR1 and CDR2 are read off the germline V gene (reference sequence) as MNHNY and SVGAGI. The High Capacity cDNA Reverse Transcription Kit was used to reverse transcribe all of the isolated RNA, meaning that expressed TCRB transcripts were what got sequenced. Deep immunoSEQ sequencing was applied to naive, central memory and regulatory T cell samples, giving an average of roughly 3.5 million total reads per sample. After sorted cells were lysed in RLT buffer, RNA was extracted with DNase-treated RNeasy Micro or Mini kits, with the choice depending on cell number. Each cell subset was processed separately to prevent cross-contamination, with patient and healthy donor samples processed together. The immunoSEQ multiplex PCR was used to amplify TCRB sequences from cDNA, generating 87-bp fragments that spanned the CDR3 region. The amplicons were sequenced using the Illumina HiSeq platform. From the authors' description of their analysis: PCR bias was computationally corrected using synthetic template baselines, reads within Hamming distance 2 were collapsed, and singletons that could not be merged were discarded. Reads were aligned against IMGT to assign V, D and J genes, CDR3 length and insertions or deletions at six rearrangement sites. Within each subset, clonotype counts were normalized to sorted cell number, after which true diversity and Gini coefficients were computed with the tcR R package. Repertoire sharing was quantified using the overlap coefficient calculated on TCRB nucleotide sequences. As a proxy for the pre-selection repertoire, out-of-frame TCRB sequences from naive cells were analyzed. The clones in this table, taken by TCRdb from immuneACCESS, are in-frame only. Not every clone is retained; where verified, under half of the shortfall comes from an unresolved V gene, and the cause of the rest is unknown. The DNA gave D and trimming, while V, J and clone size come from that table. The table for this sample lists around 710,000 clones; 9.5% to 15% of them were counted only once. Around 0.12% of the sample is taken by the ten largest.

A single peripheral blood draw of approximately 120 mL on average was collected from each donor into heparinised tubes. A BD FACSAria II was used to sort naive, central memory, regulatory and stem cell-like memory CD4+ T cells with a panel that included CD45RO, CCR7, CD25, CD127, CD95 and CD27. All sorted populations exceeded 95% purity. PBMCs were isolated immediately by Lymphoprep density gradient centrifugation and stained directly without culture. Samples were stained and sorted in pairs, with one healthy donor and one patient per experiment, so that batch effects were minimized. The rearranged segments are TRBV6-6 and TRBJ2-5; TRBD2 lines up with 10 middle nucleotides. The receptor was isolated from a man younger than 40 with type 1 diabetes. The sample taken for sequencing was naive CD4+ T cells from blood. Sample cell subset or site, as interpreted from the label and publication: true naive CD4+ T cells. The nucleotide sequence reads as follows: TGTGCCAGCAGGCTAGCGGGGGAAGAGACCCAGTACTTC. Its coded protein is CASRLAGEETQYF.